This TCR beta chain stems from a study of T cell responses to AZD1222 COVID-19 vaccine. This CDR3 spans 14 amino acids. Germline V gene lookup returns CDR1 MNHNY and CDR2 SVGAGI (reference sequence). Trimming shortened V by 5 bases and J by 5 bases, and 16 bases separated the two germline ends. The assay was immunoSEQ multiplex PCR, and TCRdb's table has in-frame clones only and misses some. The sample has about 110,000 clones; 91% are singletons. The sequencing used peripheral blood, collected on day 0 of AZD1222 vaccination. The origin of this receptor is an adult in good health. This chain uses TRBV6-6 with TRBJ2-7; D unclear. CDR3 nucleotides: TGTGCCAGCAGTCCCAGCAGTTCTGCCAACGAGCAGTACTTC. Protein sequence: CASSPSSSANEQYF.